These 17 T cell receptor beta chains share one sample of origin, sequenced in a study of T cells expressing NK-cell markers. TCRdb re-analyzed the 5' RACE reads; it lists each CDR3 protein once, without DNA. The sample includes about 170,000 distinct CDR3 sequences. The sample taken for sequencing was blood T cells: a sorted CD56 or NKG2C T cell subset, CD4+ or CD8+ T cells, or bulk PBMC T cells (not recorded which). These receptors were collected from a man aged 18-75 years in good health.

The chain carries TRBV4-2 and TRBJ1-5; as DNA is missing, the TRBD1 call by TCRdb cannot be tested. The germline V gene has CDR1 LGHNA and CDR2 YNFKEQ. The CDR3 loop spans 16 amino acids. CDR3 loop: CASSHPTGGRNQPQHF.

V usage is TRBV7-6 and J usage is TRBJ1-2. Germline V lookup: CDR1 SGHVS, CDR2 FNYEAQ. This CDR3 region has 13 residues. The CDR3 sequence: CASSYDLSYGYTF.

CDR3 sequence reads: CASSFHSRTEAFF. The rearrangement joins TRBV11-1 to TRBJ1-1. CDR1 and CDR2 (germline): SGHAT, FQDESV (reference sequence). The CDR3 sequence is 13 residues long.

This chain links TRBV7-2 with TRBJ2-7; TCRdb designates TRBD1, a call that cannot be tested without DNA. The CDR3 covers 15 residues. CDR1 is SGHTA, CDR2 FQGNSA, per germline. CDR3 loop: CASSLGYGQGYEQYF.

The CDR3 protein is CASSTDTGEKLFFF. The chain uses TRBV14 and TRBJ1-4; lacking DNA, the TRBD1 call made by TCRdb goes unchecked. The CDR3 is made up of 14 amino acids. Germline V CDR1 and CDR2: SGHDN, FVKESK. The full variable domain, rest sourced from reference TRBV14 and TRBJ1-4, is EAGVTQFPSHSVIEKGQTVTLRCDPISGHDNLYWYRRVMGKEIKFLLHFVKESKQDESGMPNNRFLAERTGGTYSTLKVQPAELEDSGVYFCASSTDTGEKLFFFGSGTQLSVL.

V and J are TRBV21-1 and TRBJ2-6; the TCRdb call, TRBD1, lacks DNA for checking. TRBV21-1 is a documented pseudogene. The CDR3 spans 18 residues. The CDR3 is CASSLGRQGAKGANVLTF.

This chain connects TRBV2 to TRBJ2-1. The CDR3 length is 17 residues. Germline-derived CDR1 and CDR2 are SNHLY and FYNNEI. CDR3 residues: CASSEDATYTVYNEQFF.

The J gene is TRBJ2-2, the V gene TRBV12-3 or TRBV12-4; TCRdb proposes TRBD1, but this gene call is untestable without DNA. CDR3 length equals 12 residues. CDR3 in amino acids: CASQQGAGELFF.

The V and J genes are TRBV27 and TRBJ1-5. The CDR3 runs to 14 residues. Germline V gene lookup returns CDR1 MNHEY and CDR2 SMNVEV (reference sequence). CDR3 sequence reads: CASSLQAQLLPQHF.

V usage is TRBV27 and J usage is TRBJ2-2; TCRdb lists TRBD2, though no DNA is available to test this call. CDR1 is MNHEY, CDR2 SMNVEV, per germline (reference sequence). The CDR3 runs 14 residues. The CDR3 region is CASRVTSGTGELFF.

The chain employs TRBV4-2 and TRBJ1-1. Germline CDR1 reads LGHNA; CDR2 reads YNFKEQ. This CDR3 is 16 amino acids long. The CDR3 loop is CASSQGGGLMNAEAFF.

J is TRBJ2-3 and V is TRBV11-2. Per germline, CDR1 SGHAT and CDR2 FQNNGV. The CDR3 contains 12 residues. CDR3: CASSFLTDTQYF.

This CDR3 reads CASGLVDTSETSTDTQYF. This chain joins TRBV12-5 and TRBJ2-3; the D call from TCRdb, TRBD2, cannot be confirmed without DNA. CDR1 is LGHNT and CDR2 is FRNRAP in the germline V gene. The CDR3 has 18 residues.

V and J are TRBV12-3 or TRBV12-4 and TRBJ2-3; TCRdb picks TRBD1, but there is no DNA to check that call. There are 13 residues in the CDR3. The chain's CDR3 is CASKPGGTDTQYF.

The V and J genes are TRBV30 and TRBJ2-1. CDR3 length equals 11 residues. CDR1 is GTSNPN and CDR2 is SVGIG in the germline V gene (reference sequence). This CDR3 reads CAWSVQGEQFF.

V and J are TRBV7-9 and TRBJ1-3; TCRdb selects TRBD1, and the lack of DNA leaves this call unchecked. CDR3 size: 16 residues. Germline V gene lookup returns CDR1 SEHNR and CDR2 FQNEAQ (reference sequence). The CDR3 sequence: CVTALGGDSSGNTIYF.

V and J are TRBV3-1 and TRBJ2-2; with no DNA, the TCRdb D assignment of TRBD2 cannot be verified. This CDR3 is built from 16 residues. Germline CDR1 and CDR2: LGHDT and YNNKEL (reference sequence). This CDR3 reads CASSQDLSSGDGELFF.